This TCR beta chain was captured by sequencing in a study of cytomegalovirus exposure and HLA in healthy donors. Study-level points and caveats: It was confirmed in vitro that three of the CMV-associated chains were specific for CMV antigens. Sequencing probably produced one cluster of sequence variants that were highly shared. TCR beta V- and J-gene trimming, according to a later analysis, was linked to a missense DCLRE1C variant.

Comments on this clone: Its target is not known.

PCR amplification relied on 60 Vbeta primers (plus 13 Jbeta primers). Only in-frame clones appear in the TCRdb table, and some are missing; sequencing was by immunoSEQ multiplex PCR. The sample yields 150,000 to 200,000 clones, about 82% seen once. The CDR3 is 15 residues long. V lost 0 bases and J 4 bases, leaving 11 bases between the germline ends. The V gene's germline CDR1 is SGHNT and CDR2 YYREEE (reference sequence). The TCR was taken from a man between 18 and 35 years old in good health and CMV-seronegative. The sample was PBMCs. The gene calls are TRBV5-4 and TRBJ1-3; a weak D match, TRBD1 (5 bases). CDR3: CASSLAGGTGNTIYF. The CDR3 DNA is TGTGCCAGCAGCTTGGCCGGGGGTACGGGAAACACCATATATTTT.